The present T cell receptor (beta chain) was sequenced within a study of T cell responses to AZD1222 COVID-19 vaccine. Findings and caveats of the study: Researchers report vaccine-associated CD4 TCRs spanning spike, with dominance at 160-218 and 743-854. Donors, mostly white British, included more females; clonal diversity was possibly underestimated. Repertoire sampling occurred only after the peak T cell response. Baseline seropositivity characterized only 5 or 6 AZD1222 recipients.

This clone came up a few times. Its specificity is not known. TCRdb's table, derived via immunoSEQ multiplex PCR, lists solely in-frame clones and lacks some. The sample includes around 89,000 clones, 86% of them seen just once. Trimming left V 5 bases short and J 2 bases short, with 9 bases between. Germline V gene sequence: CDR1 MNHEY, CDR2 SVGAGI. CDR3 length: 13 residues. This specimen was peripheral blood, taken on day 0 of AZD1222 vaccination. This TCR derives from an adult in good health. The chain uses TRBV6-5 and TRBJ1-2; D uncertain. CDR3 sequence (DNA): TGTGCCAGCAGTCAGCAGGCCAACTATGGCTACACCTTC. It specifies CASSQQANYGYTF.